The 13 T cell receptor beta chains presented below share a single source sample, sequenced in a study of tumor-infiltrating lymphocytes in oesophageal squamous cell carcinoma. TCRdb redid the calling of the PCR reads with MiXCR, one entry per CDR3 protein. The sample includes approximately 9,700 distinct CDR3 sequences, around three fifths seen only once; the top ten take approximately 37%. Source material: esophageal tumor tissue. These receptors were taken from a female donor with esophageal squamous cell carcinoma.

The chain couples TRBV20-1 to TRBJ2-1, with 10 bases matching TRBD2. The J segment lost 4 bases and the V segment lost 3 bases, leaving 9 bases of the junction unmatched. CDR1 is DFQATT, CDR2 SNEGSKA, per germline (reference sequence). This CDR3 is built from 16 residues. CDR3 residues: CSASLLLAGFYNEQFF. The CDR3 DNA reads as TGCAGTGCTAGCCTCCTACTAGCGGGATTTTACAATGAGCAGTTCTTC.

A note on this clonotype: Being one base from a much bigger clone, this may be a read error. The rearrangement uses TRBV7-6 and TRBJ2-5, with D hard to call. The J call may be wrong; the DNA end is better matched by TRBJ2-1. Germline CDR1 SGHVS, CDR2 FNYEAQ. CDR3 length: 15 amino acids. CDR3 DNA sequence: TGTGCCAGCAGCTTGAATCAATTGGAACCCTACGAGCAGTTCTTC. Its protein product is CASSLNQLEPYEQFF.

The chain recombines TRBV7-6 with TRBJ1-3; no reliable D call. Germline lookup yields CDR1 SGHVS and CDR2 FNYEAQ. The V end was cut by 1 base, the J end by 9 bases, with 13 bases between. The CDR3 consists of 14 residues. CDR3: CASSLGAGVGTIYF. In DNA, the CDR3 is TGTGCCAGCAGCTTAGGTGCCGGGGTGGGCACCATATATTTT.

This sequence joins TRBV6-9 and TRBJ2-3, with D perhaps assigned TRBD1 or TRBD2 (5 bases each). V lost 10 bases, J lost 2 bases, and 16 bases lay in between. The CDR3 covers 14 residues. CDR1 and CDR2 (germline): MNHGY, SVAAGI. CDR3 DNA sequence: TGTGCCACCAAGTTTGGGGGTCCCACAGATACGCAGTATTTT. As protein: CATKFGGPTDTQYF.

In this sample, this clonotype is medium-sized. The chain joins TRBV12-3 or TRBV12-4 to TRBJ2-7; TRBD2 matches 10 bases. CDR3 length: 14 amino acids. V trimming: 6 bases; J trimming: 7 bases; junction bases outside the gene matches: 9. This CDR3 is CASRESGRDNEQYF. The DNA for the CDR3 is TGTGCCAGCAGAGAGAGCGGGAGGGACAATGAGCAGTACTTC.

This clonotype was observed at least ten times. This sequence joins TRBV11-2 and TRBJ2-7; 10 bases are shared with TRBD2. Germline lookup yields CDR1 SGHAT and CDR2 FQNNGV. V gave up 2 bases and J gave up 2 bases; unmatched junction bases: 12. This CDR3 contains 18 residues. The CDR3 DNA reads as TGTGCCAGCAGCTTATTAGCGATGGGACTAGCGTCTACCTACGAGCAGTACTTC. This sequence encodes CASSLLAMGLASTYEQYF.

The J gene is TRBJ2-3, the V gene TRBV7-2; 7 bases line up with TRBD2. V lost 4 bases and J lost 1; bases outside the gene matches: 8. Germline values: CDR1 SGHTA, CDR2 FQGNSA. This CDR3 has 16 residues. The chain's CDR3 is CASSSNPAGGTDTQYF. CDR3 coding DNA: TGTGCCAGCAGCTCGAACCCGGCGGGAGGCACAGATACGCAGTATTTT.

CDR3 nucleotides: TGTGCCAGCAGGGGGGGGACTAGCGGAGATACGCAGTATTTT. Its protein product is CASRGGTSGDTQYF. The genes are TRBV7-1 and TRBJ2-3, with TRBD2 matching 11 bases. TRBV7-1 is sorted into the ORF group, with uncertain function. CDR3 length equals 14 residues. V dropped 6 bases and J dropped 5; count of bases not matched to a gene: 4.

Of note for this clonotype: Here the CDR3 omits its conserved ending phenylalanine or tryptophan, so a read error is the likely source. The limits of the CDR3 on the DNA are not certain, so only TCRdb's listed CDR3 is given. This chain connects TRBV7-4 to TRBJ2-6; TRBD2 is the table's D call, not checked against the DNA. The CDR3 spans 9 residues, counting both ends. Germline V lookup: CDR1 SGHVT, CDR2 SQSDAQ. The CDR3 loop reads CASSLESGV.

This clonotype has more than one count but fewer than ten. One end of the junction varies from germline; a read error may be responsible. This chain links TRBV19 with TRBJ2-1; 12 positions agree with TRBD2. This CDR3 contains 19 residues. Germline CDR1 LNHDA, CDR2 SQIVND (reference sequence). The CDR3 spells CASSIVASGRAGDTGELYF. The CDR3, as DNA: TGTGCCAGTAGTATAGTGGCTAGCGGGAGGGCCGGGGACACCGGGGAGCTGTACTTC.

By share, this clonotype counts as medium-sized (0.01 to 0.1%). The rearrangement joins TRBV10-2 to TRBJ1-1; D is perhaps TRBD1 (6 bases). V dropped 6 bases and J dropped 5 bases, with 13 bases sitting between them. The CDR3 runs 13 residues. Per the germline V gene, CDR1 is WSHSY and CDR2 is SAAADI. CDR3 in DNA: TGCGCCAGCAGATGGGGGGGCGAAACTGAAGCTTTCTTT. Protein sequence: CASRWGGETEAFF.

The gene calls are TRBV7-4 and TRBJ2-4; 9 positions agree with TRBD2. CDR1 SGHVT and CDR2 SQSDAQ come from the germline V gene. This CDR3 spans 15 amino acids. J gave up 13 bases and V 1 base, and 11 bases lay outside the gene matches. Here the CDR3 DNA reads TGTGCCAGCAGCTTAGTATCTAGCGGGGCGGGAGAGCAGTACTTC. Its translation: CASSLVSSGAGEQYF.

The V and J genes are TRBV7-8 and TRBJ2-5; perhaps TRBD2 as D (5 bases). The CDR3 is 15 residues long. V shed 3 bases and J shed 5 bases, with 16 bases lying between them. Looked up from germline, CDR1 is SGHVS and CDR2 is FQNEAQ. The CDR3, as DNA: TGTGCCAGCAGCTTGTTTGAAGCGGTTCTCGAGACCCAGTACTTC. It specifies CASSLFEAVLETQYF.